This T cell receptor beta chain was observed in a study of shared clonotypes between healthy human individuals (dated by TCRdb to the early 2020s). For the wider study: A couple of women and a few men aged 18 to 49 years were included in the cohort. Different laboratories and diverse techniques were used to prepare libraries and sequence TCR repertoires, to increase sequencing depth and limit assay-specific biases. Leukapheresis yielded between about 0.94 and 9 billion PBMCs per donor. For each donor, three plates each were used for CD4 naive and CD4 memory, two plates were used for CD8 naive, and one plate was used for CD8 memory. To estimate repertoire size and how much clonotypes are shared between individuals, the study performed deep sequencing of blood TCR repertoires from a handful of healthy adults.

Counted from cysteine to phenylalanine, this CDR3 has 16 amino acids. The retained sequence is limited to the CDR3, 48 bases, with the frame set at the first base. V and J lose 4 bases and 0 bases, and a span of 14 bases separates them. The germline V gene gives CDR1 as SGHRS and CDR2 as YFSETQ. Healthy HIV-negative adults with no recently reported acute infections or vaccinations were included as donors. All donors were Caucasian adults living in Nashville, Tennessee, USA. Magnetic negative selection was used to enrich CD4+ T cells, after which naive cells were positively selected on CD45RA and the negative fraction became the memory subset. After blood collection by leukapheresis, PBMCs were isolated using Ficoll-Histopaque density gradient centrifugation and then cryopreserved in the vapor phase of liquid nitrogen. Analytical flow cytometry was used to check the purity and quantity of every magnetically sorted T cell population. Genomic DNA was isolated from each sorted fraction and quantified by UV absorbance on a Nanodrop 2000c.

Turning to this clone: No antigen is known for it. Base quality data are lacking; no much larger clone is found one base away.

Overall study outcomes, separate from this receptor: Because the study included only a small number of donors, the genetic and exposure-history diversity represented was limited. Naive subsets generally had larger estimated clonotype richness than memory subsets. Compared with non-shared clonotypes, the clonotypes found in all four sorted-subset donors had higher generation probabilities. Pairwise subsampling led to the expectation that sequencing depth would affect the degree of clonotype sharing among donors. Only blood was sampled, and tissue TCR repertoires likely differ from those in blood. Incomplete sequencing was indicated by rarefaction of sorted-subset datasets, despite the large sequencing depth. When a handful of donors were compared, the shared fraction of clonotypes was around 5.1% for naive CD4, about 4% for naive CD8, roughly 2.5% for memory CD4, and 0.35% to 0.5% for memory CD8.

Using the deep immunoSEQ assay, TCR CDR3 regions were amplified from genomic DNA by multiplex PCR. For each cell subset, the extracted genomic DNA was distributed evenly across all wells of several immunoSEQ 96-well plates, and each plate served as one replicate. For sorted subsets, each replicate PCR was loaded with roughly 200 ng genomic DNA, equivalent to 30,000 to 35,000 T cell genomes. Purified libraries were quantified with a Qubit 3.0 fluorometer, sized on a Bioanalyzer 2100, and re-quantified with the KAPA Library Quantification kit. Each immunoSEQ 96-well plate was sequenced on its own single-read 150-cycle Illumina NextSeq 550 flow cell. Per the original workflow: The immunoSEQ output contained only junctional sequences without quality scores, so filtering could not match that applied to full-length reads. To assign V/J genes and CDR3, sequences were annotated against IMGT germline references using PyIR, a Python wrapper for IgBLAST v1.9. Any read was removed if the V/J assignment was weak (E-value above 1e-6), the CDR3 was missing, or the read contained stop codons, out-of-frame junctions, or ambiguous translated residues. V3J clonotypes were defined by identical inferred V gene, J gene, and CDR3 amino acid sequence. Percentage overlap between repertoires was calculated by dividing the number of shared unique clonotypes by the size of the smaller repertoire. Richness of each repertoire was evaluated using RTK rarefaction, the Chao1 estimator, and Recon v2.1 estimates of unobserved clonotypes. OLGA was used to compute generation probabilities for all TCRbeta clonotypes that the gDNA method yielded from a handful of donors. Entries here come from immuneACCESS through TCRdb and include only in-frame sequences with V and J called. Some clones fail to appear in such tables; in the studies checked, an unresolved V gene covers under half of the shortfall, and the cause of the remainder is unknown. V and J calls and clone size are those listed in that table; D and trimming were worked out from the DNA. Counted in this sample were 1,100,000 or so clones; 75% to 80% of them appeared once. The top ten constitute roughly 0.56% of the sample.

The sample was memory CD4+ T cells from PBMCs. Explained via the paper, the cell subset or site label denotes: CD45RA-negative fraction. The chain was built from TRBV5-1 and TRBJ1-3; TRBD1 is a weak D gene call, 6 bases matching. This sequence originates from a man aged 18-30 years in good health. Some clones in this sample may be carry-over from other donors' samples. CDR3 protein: CASSLGAQGSGNTIYF. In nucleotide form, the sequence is TGCGCCAGCAGCCTGGGGGCACAGGGCTCTGGAAACACCATATATTTT.